This TCR beta chain was observed in a study of cytomegalovirus exposure and HLA in healthy donors. The overall study: A subsequent analysis reported that the roughly 120 validation repertoires were produced on the same platform that had also been used for the roughly 710 first-cohort repertoires.

Germline assignment: CDR1 KGHSH and CDR2 LQKENI. V dropped 6 bases and J dropped 5 bases, with 20 bases sitting between them. This CDR3 contains 16 residues. Of note for this clone: Its antigen is not identified.

Findings and limits, study-wide: Among TCR sequences, most were rare, though some public TCRs appeared in many donors. Cytomegalovirus-associated status was assigned to some 180 TCR beta chains. Accounts indicate the classifier identified cytomegalovirus status with strong specificity and sensitivity.

Sequencing was performed with immunoSEQ multiplex PCR; in TCRdb, only in-frame clones are kept and a portion is missing. The table records 150,000 to 180,000 clones, 86% of them present only once. The chain recombines TRBV18 with TRBJ1-5, with D maybe TRBD1 (5 bases). This TCR derives from a man aged 18 to 35 in good health and CMV-seropositive. Sequenced sample: PBMCs. The CDR3 here is CASSPGGLGFDQPQHF. The CDR3 DNA sequence: TGTGCCAGCTCGCCCGGGGGGTTGGGGTTTGATCAGCCCCAGCATTTT. The full variable domain, rest sourced from reference TRBV18 and TRBJ1-5, is NAGVMQNPRHLVRRRGQEARLRCSPMKGHSHVYWYRQLPEEGLKFMVYLQKENIIDESGMPKERFSAEFPKEGPSILRIQQVVRGDSAAYFCASSPGGLGFDQPQHFGDGTRLSIL.